This TCR beta chain was captured by sequencing in a study of tumor-infiltrating lymphocytes in primary liver carcinoma. Looking at the study overall: All patients, whether men or women, fell within 30 to 69 years of age.

This clonotype was counted once. Germline is not matched at one junction end, which may reflect a read error. Constant-region priming of about 500 ng total RNA yielded TCR beta cDNA. Amplification in three nested multiplex PCR rounds with slightly modified ARM-PCR gave rise to TCR beta libraries. Running roughly 10 cycles apiece, the first two PCR rounds relied on TRBV1-TRBV30 forward primers together with a C-beta reverse primer. MiXCR, applied by TCRdb to the multiplex PCR reads, yields one record per CDR3 protein. Of 50,000 to 70,000 distinct CDR3 sequences in the sample, just over 70% were seen once. This CDR3 region has 17 residues. Germline values: CDR1 SGHDT, CDR2 YYEEEE. Scientists recovered RNA and DNA together from roughly 20-30 mg of unsorted bulk tissue. Among the patients, all had chronic HBV infection and none had been treated.

V usage is TRBV5-6 and J usage is TRBJ2-2; a weak D match, TRBD1 (6 bases). Sequenced input: liver tumor tissue from sampling region 2. The subset denotes: tumor region T2, inferior pole. This TCR was sampled from a man aged 40-49 years with primary liver carcinoma and hepatitis B virus infection. The CDR3 loop is CANSLTPGHGNTGELFF. The CDR3 DNA reads TGTGCCAACAGCCTCACCCCGGGACATGGTAACACCGGGGAGCTGTTTTTT.